These 20 T cell receptor beta chains originate from one sample sequenced in a study of cytomegalovirus exposure and HLA in healthy donors. Both 60 Vbeta primers and 13 Jbeta primers went into the PCR. Sequencing used immunoSEQ multiplex PCR; TCRdb keeps in-frame clones, though not all of them. The sample lists 95,000 to 100,000 clones, roughly 10% occurring once. The sequencing input was PBMCs. These receptors originate from a man over 45 in good health and CMV-seropositive.

This clone was observed a few times. The chain combines TRBV11-2 with TRBJ2-7; 10 positions agree with TRBD1. V gave up 5 bases and J gave up 5 bases; unmatched junction bases: 9. This CDR3 is built from 15 residues. Germline V lookup: CDR1 SGHAT, CDR2 FQNNGV. CDR3 nucleotide sequence: TGTGCCAGCAGCAGCAGACAGGGGGCGGACCACGAGCAGTACTTC. This translates into CASSSRQGADHEQYF.

This clone came up a few times. V is TRBV30 and J is TRBJ1-5, with 9 bases lining up with TRBD1. Per germline, CDR1 GTSNPN and CDR2 SVGIG (reference sequence). CDR3 length: 15 residues. With V trimmed by 2 bases and J by 1 base, 3 bases remained unmatched. Here the CDR3 DNA reads TGTGCCTGGAGTTCCGGGACAGGGAGCAATCAGCCCCAGCATTTT. Its protein product is CAWSSGTGSNQPQHF.

The chain links TRBV5-6 to TRBJ2-3; 10 bases are shared with TRBD2. Germline V CDR1 and CDR2: SGHDT, YYEEEE. The CDR3 runs 14 residues. V shed 7 bases, J shed 4 bases, and the junction held 6 bases outside the gene matches. The CDR3 coding sequence is TGTGCCAGCGGCAGCGGGACTAGCGCAGATACGCAGTATTTT. This encodes CASGSGTSADTQYF.

There are a few counts of this clone. The gene calls are TRBV28 and TRBJ2-1; 16 bases agree with TRBD2. CDR1 and CDR2 from the germline V gene are MDHEN and SYDVKM. This CDR3 is 19 amino acids long. Germline trimming cut 4 bases from V and 5 bases from J; bases unmatched to any gene: 11. CDR3 protein: CASSWGLAGGFTLNNEQFF. As DNA, the CDR3 is TGTGCCAGCAGTTGGGGACTAGCGGGAGGGTTTACCCTAAACAATGAGCAGTTCTTC.

In its sample, this clone was seen a few times. CDR3 coding DNA: TGTGCCAGCAGTTTATACGGGTTTGAGCAGTACTTC. It specifies CASSLYGFEQYF. This rearrangement joins TRBV28 to TRBJ2-7; D not certain. Germline-derived CDR1 and CDR2 are MDHEN and SYDVKM. The CDR3 covers 12 residues. Trimming took off 1 base at V and 7 bases at J, with 8 bases between the two ends.

This chain joins TRBV2 and TRBJ2-3, with 8 bases identical to TRBD2. The germline V gene has CDR1 SNHLY and CDR2 FYNNEI. The CDR3 length is 13 residues. Trimming took 6 bases from V and 6 from J; bases not matched to a gene: 5. The CDR3 here is CASRGLGGDTQYF. As DNA, the CDR3 is TGTGCCAGCAGGGGACTAGGGGGGGATACGCAGTATTTT.

The chain has TRBV28 and TRBJ1-5; 8 bases map to TRBD1. Per germline, CDR1 MDHEN and CDR2 SYDVKM. This CDR3 contains 14 residues. J lost 6 bases, V lost 5 bases, and 6 bases had no gene match. CDR3 sequence reads: CASSAGGRSQPQHF. The DNA of the CDR3 is TGTGCCAGCAGTGCAGGGGGCCGGAGTCAGCCCCAGCATTTT.

This clone has a count of ten or more. The CDR3 spells CASSSSGQVSNEKLFF. The CDR3 DNA is TGTGCCAGCAGTTCTTCAGGACAGGTCTCAAATGAAAAACTGTTTTTT. V gene TRBV6-5 combines with J gene TRBJ1-4; 7 bases match TRBD1. The germline V gene has CDR1 MNHEY and CDR2 SVGAGI. The V and J ends lost 4 bases and 5 bases, in that order; junction bases with no gene match: 10. The CDR3 loop spans 16 amino acids.

The chain employs TRBV6-5 and TRBJ2-5; D gene uncertain. TRBJ2-7 matches the DNA end more closely, so the J call is doubtful. The CDR3 is 13 amino acids. CDR1 is MNHEY and CDR2 is SVGAGI in the germline V gene. The CDR3: CASSYSRIYEQYF. In DNA form, the CDR3 reads TGTGCCAGCAGTTACTCGAGGATCTACGAGCAGTACTTC.

In its sample, this clone was seen a few times. This chain connects TRBV30 to TRBJ1-5, with TRBD1 matching over 8 bases. V shed 5 bases and J 5 bases; nucleotides not matched to a gene: 5. This CDR3 has 13 amino acids. Germline V CDR1 and CDR2: GTSNPN, SVGIG (reference sequence). The DNA for the CDR3 is TGTGCCTGGGGACAGGGAGTCGATCAGCCCCAGCATTTT. It specifies CAWGQGVDQPQHF.

This clone has more than one count but fewer than ten. The chain employs TRBV7-9 and TRBJ2-3; the D gene is possibly TRBD2 (5 bases). The germline V gene encodes CDR1 SEHNR and CDR2 FQNEAQ (reference sequence). V was cut by 5 bases and J by 2 bases, with 11 bases left in between. This CDR3 has 14 residues. This chain's CDR3 is CASSRETITDTQYF. The DNA of the CDR3 is TGTGCCAGCAGCCGCGAGACTATCACAGATACGCAGTATTTT. The variable domain in full, completed from reference TRBV7-9 and TRBJ2-3, reads DTGVSQNPRHKITKRGQNVTFRCDPISEHNRLYWYRQTLGQGPEFLTYFQNEAQLEKSRLLSDRFSAERPKGSFSTLEIQRTEQGDSAMYLCASSRETITDTQYFGPGTRLTVL.

In its sample, this clone was seen a few times. The chain is built from TRBV29-1 and TRBJ1-2, with a tentative D call TRBD1 (5 bases). Trimming shortened V by 6 bases and J by 3 bases, and 17 bases separated the two germline ends. The CDR3 is 14 residues long. The germline V gene has CDR1 SQVTM and CDR2 ANQGSEA. The chain's CDR3 is CSVFETEKYYGYTF. CDR3 in DNA: TGCAGCGTGTTTGAGACAGAAAAGTACTATGGCTACACCTTC.

The sample holds a few counts of this clone. The V gene is TRBV9, the J gene TRBJ2-3; 8 bases are shared with TRBD2. The germline gives CDR1 SGDLS, CDR2 YYNGEE. V trimming: 0 bases; J trimming: 6 bases; junction bases outside the gene matches: 6. The CDR3 sequence is 15 residues long. CDR3 residues: CASSVGAGGSDTQYF. The CDR3 DNA reads as TGTGCCAGCAGCGTAGGTGCGGGAGGTTCGGATACGCAGTATTTT.

This clone showed up just a few times. This chain connects TRBV6-5 to TRBJ2-7; 13 bases are shared with TRBD2. The CDR3 loop spans 14 amino acids. Trimming at V came to 8 bases and at J to 2 bases, leaving 3 bases not matched to a gene. In germline, CDR1 is MNHEY, CDR2 SVGAGI. This chain's CDR3 is CASSTSGRPYEQYF. Written as DNA, the CDR3 is TGTGCCAGCTCGACTAGCGGGAGGCCCTACGAGCAGTACTTC.

The count of this clone is one. CDR3 sequence: CASSNPRSAGGGSEAFF. CDR3 sequence (DNA): TGTGCCAGTAGTAACCCACGCTCAGCAGGTGGGGGGTCTGAAGCTTTCTTT. The V and J genes are TRBV19 and TRBJ1-1, with D possibly matching TRBD1 (5 bases). Trimming took off 4 bases at V and 6 bases at J, with 24 bases between the two ends. The CDR3 sequence is 17 residues long. Germline V gene sequence: CDR1 LNHDA, CDR2 SQIVND (reference sequence).

This clone was seen only a few times. This chain joins TRBV27 and TRBJ2-3; 10 bases agree with TRBD1. With V trimmed by 2 bases and J by 3 bases, 2 bases remained unmatched. This CDR3 spans 15 amino acids. Germline V CDR1 and CDR2: MNHEY, SMNVEV (reference sequence). The CDR3 protein is CASSLGQGVTDTQYF. The CDR3 coding sequence is TGTGCCAGCAGTTTAGGACAGGGGGTAACAGATACGCAGTATTTT.

This chain connects TRBV11-1 to TRBJ2-3, with 9 bases that match TRBD1. The CDR3 spans 15 residues. The J segment lost 6 bases and the V segment lost 5 bases, leaving 9 bases of the junction unmatched. Germline assignment: CDR1 SGHAT and CDR2 FQDESV (reference sequence). CDR3 sequence reads: CASSNDRGARDTQYF. The CDR3 coding sequence is TGTGCCAGCAGCAACGACAGGGGGGCAAGGGATACGCAGTATTTT.

V usage is TRBV7-9 and J usage is TRBJ2-7; D remains ambiguous. This CDR3 spans 14 amino acids. V was clipped by 5 bases and J by 6 bases, with 17 bases between them. Germline CDR1 SEHNR, CDR2 FQNEAQ (reference sequence). The CDR3 coding sequence is TGTGCCAGCAGCAGAATAGAAGCGCGAGGCGAGCAGTACTTC. Amino acid sequence: CASSRIEARGEQYF.

This clone was recorded a few times. The chain couples TRBV5-6 to TRBJ1-6; D is undetermined. This CDR3 has 13 residues. In germline, CDR1 is SGHDT, CDR2 YYEEEE. The germline V and J ends were trimmed by 3 bases and 10 bases, with 11 bases remaining between them. The CDR3 coding sequence is TGTGCCAGCAGCTCGGAGGTTGGGTCACCCCTCCACTTT. Its translation: CASSSEVGSPLHF.

The V and J genes are TRBV6-5 and TRBJ2-3; TRBD1 might be the D (6 bases). Germline CDR1 MNHEY, CDR2 SVGAGI. The CDR3 is made up of 14 amino acids. The V end lost 6 bases, the J end lost 2 bases, and 12 bases lay between the germline ends. In nucleotides, the CDR3 is TGTGCCAGCAGCCCGGGACAAAACACAGATACGCAGTATTTT. Its translation: CASSPGQNTDTQYF.